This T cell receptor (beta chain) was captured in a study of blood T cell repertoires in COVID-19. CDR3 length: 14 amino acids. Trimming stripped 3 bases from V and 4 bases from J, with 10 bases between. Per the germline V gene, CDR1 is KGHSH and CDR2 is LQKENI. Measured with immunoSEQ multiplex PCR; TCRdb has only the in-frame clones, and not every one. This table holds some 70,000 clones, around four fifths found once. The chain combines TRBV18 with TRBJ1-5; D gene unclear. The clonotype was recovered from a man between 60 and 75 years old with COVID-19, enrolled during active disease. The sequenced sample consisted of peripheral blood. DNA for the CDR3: TGTGCCAGCTCACCGGAGGGAAGGAATCAGCCCCAGCATTTT. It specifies CASSPEGRNQPQHF.